Listed below are T cell receptor beta chains from one sample, sequenced in a study of post-analysis software for immune sequencing data. TCRdb reprocessed the PCR reads via MiXCR and lists one record per CDR3 protein. Of roughly 580,000 distinct CDR3 sequences detected, roughly 46% appear once; the ten largest clones hold 1.5% to 2%. The sequenced sample was blood. The receptors shown here come from a girl aged 10 to 17 with multiple sclerosis. Each CDR3 is given with its conserved first and last residue. The order of the fields is clone size, J gene, D gene, V gene, CDR3 protein, CDR3 DNA. The D gene is left open where the match is weak. Size is stated for part of the rows, as once, few or many counts, or as a class when the clone is expanded.

>.|TRBJ2-3|.|TRBV7-9
CASSFYADTQYF
TGTGCCAGCAGCTTCTACGCAGATACGCAGTATTTT
>.|TRBJ1-2|.|TRBV29-1
CSVEDVLGDGYTF
TGCAGCGTTGAAGATGTATTAGGGGATGGCTACACCTTC
>few|TRBJ1-2|.|TRBV6-5
CASSYSTQYGYTF
TGTGCCAGCAGTTACTCGACGCAATATGGCTACACCTTC
>.|TRBJ2-7|.|TRBV5-1
CASSLIFRDRSSYEQYF
TGCGCCAGCAGCTTAATATTTCGCGACAGGAGCTCCTACGAGCAGTACTTC
>few|TRBJ2-5|.|TRBV10-3
CAISEVASPETQYF
TGTGCCATCAGTGAGGTCGCTTCTCCGGAGACCCAGTACTTC
>.|TRBJ2-3|.|TRBV10-3
CAISGERDTQYF
TGTGCCATCAGCGGGGAGCGGGATACGCAGTATTTT
>.|TRBJ2-4|TRBD2|TRBV12-3/TRBV12-4
CASSSLLGGAGGNIQYF
TGTGCCAGCAGCTCCCTACTAGGTGGGGCGGGAGGCAACATTCAGTACTTC
>few|TRBJ1-2|TRBD1|TRBV29-1
CSGLQGVGYGYTF
TGCAGCGGGCTACAGGGGGTGGGCTATGGCTACACCTTC
>.|TRBJ1-2|.|TRBV24-1
CATSDTRTGGAYGYTF
TGTGCCACCAGTGACACCCGGACGGGGGGCGCCTATGGCTACACCTTC
>.|TRBJ2-1|TRBD2|TRBV3-1
CASSRRVGAGGGNEQFF
TGTGCCAGCAGCCGCCGGGTTGGGGCGGGGGGCGGGAATGAGCAGTTCTTC
>.|TRBJ1-4|.|TRBV7-8
CASSLAWAGTEKLFF
TGTGCCAGCAGCTTAGCGTGGGCAGGGACCGAAAAACTGTTTTTT
>.|TRBJ2-7|.|TRBV4-2
CASSQGGTGVEGYEQYF
TGTGCCAGCAGCCAAGGAGGGACGGGAGTTGAGGGCTACGAGCAGTACTTC
>few|TRBJ1-2|TRBD1|TRBV20-1
CSARDPSGQGVGYTF
TGCAGTGCTAGAGATCCTTCGGGACAGGGTGTTGGCTACACCTTC
>once|TRBJ2-7|.|TRBV5-1
CASSLSTGRYEQYF
TGCGCCAGCAGCTTGTCTACGGGGCGATACGAGCAGTACTTC
>.|TRBJ1-1|.|TRBV6-5
CASSYSWTLNTEAFF
TGTGCCAGCAGTTACTCTTGGACCCTGAACACTGAAGCTTTCTTT
>.|TRBJ2-3|TRBD1|TRBV12-3/TRBV12-4
CASSPTGTGRTDTQYF
TGTGCCAGCAGTCCTACCGGGACAGGGCGCACAGATACGCAGTATTTT
>.|TRBJ1-5|TRBD1|TRBV7-8
CASSWTTGGSQPQHF
TGTGCCAGCAGCTGGACGACAGGGGGAAGTCAGCCCCAGCATTTT
>.|TRBJ2-7|.|TRBV7-9
CASSRRLHEQYF
TGTGCCAGCAGCCGGAGGTTGCACGAGCAGTACTTC
>.|TRBJ1-1|.|TRBV5-5
CASSVIAGGEAFF
TGTGCCAGCAGCGTGATCGCAGGTGGTGAAGCTTTCTTT
>.|TRBJ1-1|.|TRBV4-1
CASSQGEGTYTEAFF
TGCGCCAGCAGCCAAGGCGAGGGAACTTACACTGAAGCTTTCTTT
>.|TRBJ2-1|.|TRBV24-1
CATSDVGAQGYNEQFF
TGTGCCACCAGTGATGTCGGAGCACAGGGCTACAATGAGCAGTTCTTC
>.|TRBJ2-7|.|TRBV20-1
CSATRDGPYEQYF
TGCAGTGCTACTCGGGACGGTCCCTACGAGCAGTACTTC
>.|TRBJ2-4|TRBD2|TRBV7-8
CASSLAGWRLAGGPIAKNIQYF
TGTGCCAGCAGCTTAGCAGGTTGGCGATTAGCGGGGGGCCCTATCGCCAAAAACATTCAGTACTTC